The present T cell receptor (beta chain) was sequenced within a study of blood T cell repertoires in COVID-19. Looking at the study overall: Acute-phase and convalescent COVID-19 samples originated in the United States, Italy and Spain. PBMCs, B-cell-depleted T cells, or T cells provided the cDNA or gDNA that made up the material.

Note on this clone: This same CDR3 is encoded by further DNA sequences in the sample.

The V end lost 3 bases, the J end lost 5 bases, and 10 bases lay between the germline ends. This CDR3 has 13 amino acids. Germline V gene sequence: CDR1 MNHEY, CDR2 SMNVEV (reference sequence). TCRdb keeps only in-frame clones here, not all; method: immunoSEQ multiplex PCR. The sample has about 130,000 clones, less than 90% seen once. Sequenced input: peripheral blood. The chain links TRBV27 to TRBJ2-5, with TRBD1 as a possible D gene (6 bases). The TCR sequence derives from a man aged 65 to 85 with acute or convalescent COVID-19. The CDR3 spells CASSFGGRETQYF. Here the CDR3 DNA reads TGTGCCAGCAGTTTTGGGGGCAGGGAGACCCAGTACTTC.